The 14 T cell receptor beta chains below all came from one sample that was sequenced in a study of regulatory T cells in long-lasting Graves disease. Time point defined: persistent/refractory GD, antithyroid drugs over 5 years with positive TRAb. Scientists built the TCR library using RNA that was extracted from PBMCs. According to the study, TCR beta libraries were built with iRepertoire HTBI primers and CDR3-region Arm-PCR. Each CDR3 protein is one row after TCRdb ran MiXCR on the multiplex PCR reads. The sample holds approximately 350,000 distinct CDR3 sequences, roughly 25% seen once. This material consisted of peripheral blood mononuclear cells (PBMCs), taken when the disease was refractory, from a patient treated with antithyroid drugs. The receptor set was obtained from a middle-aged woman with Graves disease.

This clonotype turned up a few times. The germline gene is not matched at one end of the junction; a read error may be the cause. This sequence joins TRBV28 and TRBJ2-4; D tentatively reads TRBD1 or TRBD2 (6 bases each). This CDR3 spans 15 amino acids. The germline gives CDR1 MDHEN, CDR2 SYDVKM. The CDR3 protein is CASSRRGVPGPLGNF. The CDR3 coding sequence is TGTGCCAGCAGCAGGAGGGGGGTCCCGGGGCCCCTGGGGAACTTC.

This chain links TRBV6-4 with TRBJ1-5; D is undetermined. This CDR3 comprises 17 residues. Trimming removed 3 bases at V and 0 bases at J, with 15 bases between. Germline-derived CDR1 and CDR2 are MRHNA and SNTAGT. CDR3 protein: CASSEAVGKNSNQPQHF. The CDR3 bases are TGTGCCAGCAGTGAAGCAGTGGGGAAGAATAGCAATCAGCCCCAGCATTTT.

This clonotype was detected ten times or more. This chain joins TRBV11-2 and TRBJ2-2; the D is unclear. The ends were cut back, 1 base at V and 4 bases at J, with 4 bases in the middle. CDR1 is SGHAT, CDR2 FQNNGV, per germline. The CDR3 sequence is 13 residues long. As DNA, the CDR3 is TGTGCCAGCAGCTTAGTGAGCACCGGGGAGCTGTTTTTT. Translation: CASSLVSTGELFF.

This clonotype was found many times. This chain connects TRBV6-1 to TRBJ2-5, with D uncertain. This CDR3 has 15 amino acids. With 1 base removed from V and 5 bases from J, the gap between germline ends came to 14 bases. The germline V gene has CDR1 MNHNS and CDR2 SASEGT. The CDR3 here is CASSEVGFSPETQYF. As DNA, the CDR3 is TGTGCCAGCAGTGAAGTTGGCTTTTCCCCGGAGACCCAGTACTTC.

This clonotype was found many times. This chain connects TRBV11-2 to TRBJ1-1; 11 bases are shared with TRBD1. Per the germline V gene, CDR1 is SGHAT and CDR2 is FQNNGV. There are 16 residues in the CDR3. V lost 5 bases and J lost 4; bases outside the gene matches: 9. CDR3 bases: TGTGCCAGCAGCCCGTGGACAGGGGGCATGGGCACTGAAGCTTTCTTT. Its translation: CASSPWTGGMGTEAFF. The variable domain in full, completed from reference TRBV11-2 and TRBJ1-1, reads EAGVAQSPRYKIIEKRQSVAFWCNPISGHATLYWYQQILGQGPKLLIQFQNNGVVDDSQLPKDRFSAERLKGVDSTLKIQPAKLEDSAVYLCASSPWTGGMGTEAFFGQGTRLTVV.

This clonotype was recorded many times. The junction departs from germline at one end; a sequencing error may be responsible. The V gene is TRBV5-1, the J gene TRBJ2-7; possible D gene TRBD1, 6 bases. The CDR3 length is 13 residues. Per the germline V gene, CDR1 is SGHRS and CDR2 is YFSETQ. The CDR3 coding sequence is TGTGCCAGCAGCCTGGACAGCATCTACGAGCAGTACTTC. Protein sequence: CASSLDSIYEQYF.

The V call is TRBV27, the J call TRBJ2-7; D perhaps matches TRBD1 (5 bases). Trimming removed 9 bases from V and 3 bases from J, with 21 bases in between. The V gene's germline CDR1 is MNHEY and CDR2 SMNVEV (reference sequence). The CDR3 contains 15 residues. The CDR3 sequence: CASWGSGTDYYEQYF. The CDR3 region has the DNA TGTGCCAGTTGGGGCTCCGGAACAGATTACTACGAGCAGTACTTC.

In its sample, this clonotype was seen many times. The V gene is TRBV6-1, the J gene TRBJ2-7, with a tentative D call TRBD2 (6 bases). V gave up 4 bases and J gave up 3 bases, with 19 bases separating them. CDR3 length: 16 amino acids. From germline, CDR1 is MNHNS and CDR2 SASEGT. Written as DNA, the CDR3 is TGTGCCAGCAGTGGGGTGCGCCCGGGAGAACGCTACGAGCAGTACTTC. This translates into CASSGVRPGERYEQYF.

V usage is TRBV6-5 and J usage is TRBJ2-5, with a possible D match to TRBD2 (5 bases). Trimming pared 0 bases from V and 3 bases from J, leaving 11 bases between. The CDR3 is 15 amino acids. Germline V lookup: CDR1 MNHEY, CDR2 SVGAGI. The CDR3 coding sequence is TGTGCCAGCAGTTACTCGCCCACTAGGGAAGAGACCCAGTACTTC. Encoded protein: CASSYSPTREETQYF.

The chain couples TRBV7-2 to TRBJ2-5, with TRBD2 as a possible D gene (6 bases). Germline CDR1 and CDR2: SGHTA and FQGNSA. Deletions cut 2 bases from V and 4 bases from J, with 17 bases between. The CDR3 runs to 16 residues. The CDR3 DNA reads TGTGCCAGCAGCTTAAGTTCCGGGAGAGTGGGAGAGACCCAGTACTTC. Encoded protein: CASSLSSGRVGETQYF. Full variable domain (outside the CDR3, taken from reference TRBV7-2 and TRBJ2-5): GAGVSQSPSNKVTEKGKDVELRCDPISGHTALYWYRQSLGQGLEFLIYFQGNSAPDKSGLPSDRFSAERTGGSVSTLTIQRTQQEDSAVYLCASSLSSGRVGETQYFGPGTRLLVL.

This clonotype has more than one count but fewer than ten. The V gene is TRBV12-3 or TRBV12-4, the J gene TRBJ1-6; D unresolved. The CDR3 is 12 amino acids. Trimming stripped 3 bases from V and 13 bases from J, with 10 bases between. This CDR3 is CASSFTRSPLHF. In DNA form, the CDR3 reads TGTGCCAGCAGTTTCACCAGATCGCCCCTCCACTTT.

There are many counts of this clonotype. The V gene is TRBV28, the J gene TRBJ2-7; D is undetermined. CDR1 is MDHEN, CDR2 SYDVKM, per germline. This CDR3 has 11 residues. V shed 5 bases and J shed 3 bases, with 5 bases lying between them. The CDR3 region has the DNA TGTGCCAGCAGTAATATCTACGAGCAGTACTTC. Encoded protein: CASSNIYEQYF.

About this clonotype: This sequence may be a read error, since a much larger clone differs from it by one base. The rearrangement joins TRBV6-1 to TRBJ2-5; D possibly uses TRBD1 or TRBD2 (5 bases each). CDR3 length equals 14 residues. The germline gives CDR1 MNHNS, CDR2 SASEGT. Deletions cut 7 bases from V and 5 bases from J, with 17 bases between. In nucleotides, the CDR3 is TGTGCCAGCATCCTCCGGGGCAGGAGGGAGACCCAGTACTTC. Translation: CASILRGRRETQYF.

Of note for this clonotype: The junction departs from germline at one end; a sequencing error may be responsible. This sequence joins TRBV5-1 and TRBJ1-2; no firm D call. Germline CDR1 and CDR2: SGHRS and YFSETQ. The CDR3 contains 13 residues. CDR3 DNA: TGTGCCAGCAGCTTTCAGAAGCGACTTGGCTACACCTTC. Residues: CASSFQKRLGYTF.